This passage covers 18 T cell receptor beta chains from one sample sequenced in a study of blood T cell repertoires in COVID-19. Data came from immunoSEQ multiplex PCR; TCRdb stores just in-frame clones and leaves some out. The sample records about 200,000 clones, approximately 80% being singletons. Specimen: peripheral blood. These receptors came from a human donor with acute or convalescent COVID-19. The donor label of this sample is uncertain.

The V gene is TRBV28, the J gene TRBJ1-1; 9 nucleotides match TRBD1. Germline V gene sequence: CDR1 MDHEN, CDR2 SYDVKM. The CDR3 consists of 14 residues. V shed 7 bases, J shed 7 bases, and the junction held 10 bases outside the gene matches. The CDR3 protein is CASTPGGTGFEAFF. Here the CDR3 DNA reads TGTGCCAGCACCCCAGGCGGGACAGGGTTTGAAGCTTTCTTT.

The rearrangement uses TRBV6-6 and TRBJ2-7; D is possibly TRBD1 (6 bases). The CDR3 covers 16 residues. The V gene lost 2 bases and the J gene lost 3 bases, with 17 bases spanning the gap. Looked up from germline, CDR1 is MNHNY and CDR2 is SVGAGI (reference sequence). DNA of the CDR3: TGTGCCAGCAGTTACACGCGATTCGGGACACTCTACGAGCAGTACTTC. Translated: CASSYTRFGTLYEQYF.

The chain couples TRBV7-2 to TRBJ2-3, with unresolved D. Trimming took 2 bases from V and 0 from J, leaving 9 bases between them. Germline V gives CDR1 SGHTA, CDR2 FQGNSA. The CDR3 consists of 15 residues. The CDR3 region has the DNA TGTGCCAGCAGCTTATTTTCCGGTAGCACAGATACGCAGTATTTT. Its protein product is CASSLFSGSTDTQYF.

The chain recombines TRBV27 with TRBJ2-3; 7 nucleotides line up with TRBD2. V dropped 5 bases and J dropped 0; count of bases not matched to a gene: 8. From germline, CDR1 is MNHEY and CDR2 SMNVEV (reference sequence). The CDR3 extends over 16 amino acids. The CDR3 is CASSLIAGTSTDTQYF. The DNA for the CDR3 is TGTGCCAGCAGTCTCATAGCGGGTACTAGCACAGATACGCAGTATTTT.

V gene TRBV27 combines with J gene TRBJ1-1; 9 bases map to TRBD1. Germline-derived CDR1 and CDR2 are MNHEY and SMNVEV (reference sequence). Losses at the gene ends were 2 bases for V and 8 bases for J; bases not matched to a gene: 3. This CDR3 has 13 amino acids. The CDR3: CASSLRGQGEAFF. The CDR3 coding sequence is TGTGCCAGCAGTTTAAGGGGACAGGGAGAAGCTTTCTTT.

The chain employs TRBV29-1 and TRBJ1-2; 7 nucleotides match TRBD1. J was trimmed by 3 bases and V by 6 bases; bases with no gene match: 1. The germline CDR1 and CDR2 sequences are SQVTM and ANQGSEA. This CDR3 comprises 11 residues. CDR3 in amino acids: CSVGQDYGYTF. The CDR3 coding sequence is TGCAGCGTCGGACAGGACTATGGCTACACCTTC.

The CDR3 sequence: CASSRGKAGELFF. The CDR3 nucleotides read TGTGCCAGCAGCCGAGGGAAGGCCGGGGAGCTGTTTTTT. The gene calls are TRBV11-2 and TRBJ2-2, with a weak D call TRBD2 (5 bases). V was cut by 5 bases and J by 6 bases, with 10 bases left in between. CDR1 is SGHAT and CDR2 is FQNNGV in the germline V gene. This CDR3 has 13 amino acids.

The rearrangement joins TRBV27 to TRBJ1-2, with 7 nucleotides matching TRBD1. The CDR3 totals 14 residues. The germline CDR1 and CDR2 sequences are MNHEY and SMNVEV (reference sequence). After removal of 3 bases from V and 4 bases from J, the junction contained 5 bases not matched to a gene. Here the CDR3 DNA reads TGTGCCAGCAGTTTCCAGGGGGGTAGCTATGGCTACACCTTC. Translating it yields CASSFQGGSYGYTF.

The chain combines TRBV7-9 with TRBJ1-1; 7 bases map to TRBD1. Germline lookup yields CDR1 SEHNR and CDR2 FQNEAQ (reference sequence). This CDR3 comprises 15 residues. V was pared by 2 bases and J by 7 bases, with 10 bases of the junction left unmatched. Here the CDR3 DNA reads TGTGCCAGCAGCTTAATAGATCGACAGGGAGTTGAAGCTTTCTTT. Its protein is CASSLIDRQGVEAFF.

The chain couples TRBV19 to TRBJ1-5; perhaps TRBD1 as D (5 bases). V lost 5 bases and J lost 2, with 16 bases in between. Germline CDR1 reads LNHDA; CDR2 reads SQIVND (reference sequence). There are 16 residues in the CDR3. The CDR3 sequence is CASSGSGVTGNQPQHF. Written as DNA, the CDR3 is TGTGCCAGTAGTGGCTCGGGGGTAACGGGCAATCAGCCCCAGCATTTT.

This clone showed up just a few times. The J gene is TRBJ1-5, the V gene TRBV19; D remains unclear. Trimming stripped 5 bases from V and 5 bases from J, with 10 bases between. From germline, CDR1 is LNHDA and CDR2 SQIVND (reference sequence). The CDR3 sequence is 13 residues long. The CDR3 protein is CASSVHLDQPQHF. The CDR3 DNA reads TGTGCCAGTAGTGTTCACCTAGATCAGCCCCAGCATTTT.

This clone has more than one count but fewer than ten. The V and J genes are TRBV28 and TRBJ2-3, with 15 bases identical to TRBD2. The CDR3 contains 17 residues. The junction had 6 bases not matched to a gene; V was cut back by 5 bases and J by 3 bases. CDR1 is MDHEN, CDR2 SYDVKM, per germline. CDR3 residues: CASSPGLAGGLTDTQYF. The DNA for the CDR3 is TGTGCCAGCAGTCCGGGACTAGCGGGAGGCTTGACAGATACGCAGTATTTT.

The chain links TRBV5-6 to TRBJ2-2, with TRBD1 matching over 8 bases. In germline, CDR1 is SGHDT, CDR2 YYEEEE. CDR3 size: 17 residues. The trim removed 2 bases at V and 0 bases at J, leaving 6 bases unmatched. In DNA, the CDR3 is TGTGCCAGCAGCTTAACACCGGGACAGGCGAACACCGGGGAGCTGTTTTTT. It yields the protein CASSLTPGQANTGELFF.

V and J are TRBV25-1 and TRBJ1-6, with D possibly matching TRBD1 (5 bases). Looked up from germline, CDR1 is MGHDK and CDR2 is SYGVNS. This CDR3 contains 13 residues. V was pared by 1 base and J by 9 bases, with 7 bases between. Here the CDR3 reads CASSELRGSPLHF. The CDR3 DNA is TGTGCCAGCAGTGAATTAAGGGGTTCACCCCTCCACTTT.

The V gene is TRBV27, the J gene TRBJ2-3, with 8 bases identical to TRBD1. Germline V gives CDR1 MNHEY, CDR2 SMNVEV (reference sequence). V lost 3 bases to trimming and J lost 7 bases; unmatched junction nucleotides: 6. CDR3 length: 14 residues. CDR3 sequence (DNA): TGTGCCAGCAGTTTCGACAGGGGCCTCAATACGCAGTATTTT. It encodes CASSFDRGLNTQYF.

The chain recombines TRBV2 with TRBJ2-3; TRBD1 is a possible D gene (6 bases). This CDR3 comprises 14 residues. Trimming stripped 7 bases from V and 4 bases from J, with 15 bases between. Germline CDR1 is SNHLY and CDR2 is FYNNEI. In nucleotides, the CDR3 is TGTGCCAGCAATCGGGCAGGGGTTTCAGATACGCAGTATTTT. Protein: CASNRAGVSDTQYF.

The rearrangement links TRBV11-1 to TRBJ2-5; D is undetermined. The germline gives CDR1 SGHAT, CDR2 FQDESV (reference sequence). The ends were cut back, 3 bases at V and 5 bases at J, with 7 bases in the middle. This CDR3 comprises 12 residues. CDR3 loop: CASSFFGETQYF. The CDR3 DNA sequence: TGTGCCAGCAGCTTCTTCGGGGAGACCCAGTACTTC.

V usage is TRBV5-1 and J usage is TRBJ1-6, with TRBD1 matching 9 bases. The germline V gene encodes CDR1 SGHRS and CDR2 YFSETQ. This CDR3 is built from 15 residues. Unmatched junction bases numbered 2, after V lost 0 bases and J lost 7 bases. This CDR3 is CASSLGGQGNSPLHF. The DNA for the CDR3 is TGCGCCAGCAGCTTGGGTGGACAGGGGAATTCACCCCTCCACTTT.